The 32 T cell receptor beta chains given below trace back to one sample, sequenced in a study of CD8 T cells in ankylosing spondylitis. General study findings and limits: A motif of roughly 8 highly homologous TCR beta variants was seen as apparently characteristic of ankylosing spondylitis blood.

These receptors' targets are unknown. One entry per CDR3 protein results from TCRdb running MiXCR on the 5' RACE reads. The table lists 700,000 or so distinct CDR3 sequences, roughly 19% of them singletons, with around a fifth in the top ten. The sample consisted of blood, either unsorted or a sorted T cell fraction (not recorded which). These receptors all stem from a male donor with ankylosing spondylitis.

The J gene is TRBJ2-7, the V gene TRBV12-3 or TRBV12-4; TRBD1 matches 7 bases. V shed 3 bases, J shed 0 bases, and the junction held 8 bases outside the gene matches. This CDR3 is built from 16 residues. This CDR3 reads CASSFSGTALSYEQYF. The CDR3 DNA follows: TGTGCCAGCAGTTTCTCCGGGACAGCCCTCTCCTACGAGCAGTACTTC.

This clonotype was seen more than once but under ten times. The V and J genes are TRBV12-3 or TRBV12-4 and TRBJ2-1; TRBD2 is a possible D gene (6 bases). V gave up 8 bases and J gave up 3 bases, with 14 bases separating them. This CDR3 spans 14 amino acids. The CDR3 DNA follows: TGTGCCAGCGCCCGGAGGGGCGGCTACAATGAGCAGTTCTTC. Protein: CASARRGGYNEQFF.

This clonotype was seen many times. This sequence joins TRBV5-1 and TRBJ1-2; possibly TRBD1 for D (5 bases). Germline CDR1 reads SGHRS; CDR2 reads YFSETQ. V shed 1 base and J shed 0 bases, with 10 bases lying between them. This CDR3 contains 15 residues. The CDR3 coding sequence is TGCGCCAGCAGCTTGAGAGCGGACACTAACTATGGCTACACCTTC. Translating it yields CASSLRADTNYGYTF.

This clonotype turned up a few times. CDR3 in amino acids: CASSLEQGAMGFYNSPLHF. CDR3 DNA sequence: TGTGCCAGCAGTTTAGAACAGGGGGCGATGGGATTTTATAATTCACCCCTCCACTTT. The V call is TRBV28, the J call TRBJ1-6, with 9 bases aligning to TRBD1. The V segment lost 2 bases and the J segment 4 bases; nucleotides outside the gene matches: 12. The CDR3 sequence is 19 residues long. CDR1 MDHEN and CDR2 SYDVKM come from the germline V gene. Supplemented by reference TRBV28 and TRBJ1-6, the full variable domain reads DVKVTQSSRYLVKRTGEKVFLECVQDMDHENMFWYRQDPGLGLRLIYFSYDVKMKEKGDIPEGYSVSREKKERFSLILESASTNQTSMYLCASSLEQGAMGFYNSPLHFGNGTRLTVT.

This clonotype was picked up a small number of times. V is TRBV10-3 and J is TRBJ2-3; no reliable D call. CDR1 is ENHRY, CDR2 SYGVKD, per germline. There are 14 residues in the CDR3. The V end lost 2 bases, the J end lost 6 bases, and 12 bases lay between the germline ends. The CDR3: CAISEKVSEDTQYF. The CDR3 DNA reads TGTGCCATCAGTGAGAAGGTTTCCGAGGATACGCAGTATTTT.

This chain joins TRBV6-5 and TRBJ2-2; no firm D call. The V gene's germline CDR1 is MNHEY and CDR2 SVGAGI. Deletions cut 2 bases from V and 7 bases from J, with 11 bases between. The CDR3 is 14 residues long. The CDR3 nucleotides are TGTGCCAGCAGTTACGAGCCGGGCATCGGGGAGCTGTTTTTT. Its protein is CASSYEPGIGELFF.

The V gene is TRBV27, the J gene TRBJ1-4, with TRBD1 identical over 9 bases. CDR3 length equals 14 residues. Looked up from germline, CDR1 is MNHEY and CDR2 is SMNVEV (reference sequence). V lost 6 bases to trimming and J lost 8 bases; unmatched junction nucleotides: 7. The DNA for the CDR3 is TGTGCCAGCAGGGAACAGGGGGCAGGAGAAAAACTGTTTTTT. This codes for CASREQGAGEKLFF. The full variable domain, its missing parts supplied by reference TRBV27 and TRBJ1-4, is EAQVTQNPRYLITVTGKKLTVTCSQNMNHEYMSWYRQDPGLGLRQIYYSMNVEVTDKGDVPEGYKVSRKEKRNFPLILESPSPNQTSLYFCASREQGAGEKLFFGSGTQLSVL.

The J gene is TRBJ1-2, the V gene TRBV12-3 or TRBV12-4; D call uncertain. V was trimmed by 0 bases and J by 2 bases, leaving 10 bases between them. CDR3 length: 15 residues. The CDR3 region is CASSLARGENYGYTF. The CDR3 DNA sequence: TGTGCCAGCAGTTTAGCCCGCGGGGAAAACTATGGCTACACCTTC.

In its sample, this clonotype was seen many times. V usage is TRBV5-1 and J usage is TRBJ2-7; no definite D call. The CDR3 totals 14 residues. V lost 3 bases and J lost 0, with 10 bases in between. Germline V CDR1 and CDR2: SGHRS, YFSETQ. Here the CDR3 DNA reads TGCGCCAGCAGCTCAGACCCTTCCTCCTACGAGCAGTACTTC. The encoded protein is CASSSDPSSYEQYF. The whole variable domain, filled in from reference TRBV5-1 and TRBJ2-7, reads KAGVTQTPRYLIKTRGQQVTLSCSPISGHRSVSWYQQTPGQGLQFLFEYFSETQRNKGNFPGRFSGRQFSNSRSEMNVSTLELGDSALYLCASSSDPSSYEQYFGPGTRLTVT.

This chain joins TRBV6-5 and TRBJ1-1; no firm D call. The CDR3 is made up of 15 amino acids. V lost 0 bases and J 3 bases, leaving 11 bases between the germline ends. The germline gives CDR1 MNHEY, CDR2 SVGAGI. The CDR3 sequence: CASSYSTEGYTEAFF. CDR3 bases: TGTGCCAGCAGTTACTCAACCGAGGGCTACACTGAAGCTTTCTTT.

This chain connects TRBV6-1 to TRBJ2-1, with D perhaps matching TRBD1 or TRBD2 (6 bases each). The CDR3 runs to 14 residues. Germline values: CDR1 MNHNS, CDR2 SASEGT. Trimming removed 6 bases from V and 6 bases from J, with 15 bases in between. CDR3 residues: CASRLGGRFNEQFF. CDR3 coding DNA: TGTGCCAGCAGGCTTGGGGGGCGTTTCAATGAGCAGTTCTTC.

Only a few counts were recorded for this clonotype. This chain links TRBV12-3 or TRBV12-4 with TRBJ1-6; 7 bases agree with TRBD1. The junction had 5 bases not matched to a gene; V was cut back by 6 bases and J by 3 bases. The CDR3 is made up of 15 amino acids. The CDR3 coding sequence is TGTGCCAGCAGAGCGACAGGGAGCTATAATTCACCCCTCCACTTT. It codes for CASRATGSYNSPLHF.

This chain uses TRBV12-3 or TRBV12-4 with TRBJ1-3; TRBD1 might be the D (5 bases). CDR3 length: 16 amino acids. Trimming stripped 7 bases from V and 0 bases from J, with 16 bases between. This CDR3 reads CASTTGGVNSGNTIYF. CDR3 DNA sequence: TGTGCCAGCACCACGGGGGGGGTTAACTCTGGAAACACCATATATTTT.

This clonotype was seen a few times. The CDR3 DNA reads TGTGCCAGCAGTGCCCAACTACTTACTTGGGGGACCGGGGAGCTGTTTTTT. It encodes CASSAQLLTWGTGELFF. The chain couples TRBV6-2 or TRBV6-3 to TRBJ2-2, with D perhaps matching TRBD1 or TRBD2 (5 bases each). Per germline, CDR1 MNHEY and CDR2 SVGEGT. V lost 5 bases to trimming and J lost 5 bases, with 21 bases between them. The CDR3 length is 17 residues.

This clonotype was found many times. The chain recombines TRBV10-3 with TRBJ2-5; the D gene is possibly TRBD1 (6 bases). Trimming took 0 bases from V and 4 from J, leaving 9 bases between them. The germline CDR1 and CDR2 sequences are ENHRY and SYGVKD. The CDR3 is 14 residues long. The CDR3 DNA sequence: TGTGCCATCAGTGAGTCTGAAGGGGGAGAGACCCAGTACTTC. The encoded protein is CAISESEGGETQYF.

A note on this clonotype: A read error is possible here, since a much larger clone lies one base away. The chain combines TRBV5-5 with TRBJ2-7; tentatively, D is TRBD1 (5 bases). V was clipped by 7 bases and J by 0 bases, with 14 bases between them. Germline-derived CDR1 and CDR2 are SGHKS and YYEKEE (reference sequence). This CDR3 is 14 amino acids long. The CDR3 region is CASGPDIHSYEQYF. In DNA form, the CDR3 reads TGTGCCAGCGGCCCGGACATTCACTCCTACGAGCAGTACTTC.

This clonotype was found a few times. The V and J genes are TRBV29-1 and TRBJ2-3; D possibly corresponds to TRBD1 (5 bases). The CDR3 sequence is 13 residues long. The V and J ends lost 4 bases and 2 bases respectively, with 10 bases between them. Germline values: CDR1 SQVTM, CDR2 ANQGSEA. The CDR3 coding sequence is TGCAGCGTTGGTAACAGGACCACAGATACGCAGTATTTT. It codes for CSVGNRTTDTQYF.

The CDR3 DNA reads TGTGCCAGCAGCTTTTTGACCCCGGACTACGAGCAGTACTTC. Translated: CASSFLTPDYEQYF. The rearrangement joins TRBV5-5 to TRBJ2-7, with D unresolved. From germline, CDR1 is SGHKS and CDR2 YYEKEE (reference sequence). Deletions cut 2 bases from V and 3 bases from J, with 12 bases between. The CDR3 consists of 14 residues. The full variable domain, in which reference TRBV5-5 and TRBJ2-7 provide the parts outside the CDR3, is DAGVTQSPTHLIKTRGQQVTLRCSPISGHKSVSWYQQVLGQGPQFIFQYYEKEERGRGNFPDRFSARQFPNYSSELNVNALLLGDSALYLCASSFLTPDYEQYFGPGTRLTVT.

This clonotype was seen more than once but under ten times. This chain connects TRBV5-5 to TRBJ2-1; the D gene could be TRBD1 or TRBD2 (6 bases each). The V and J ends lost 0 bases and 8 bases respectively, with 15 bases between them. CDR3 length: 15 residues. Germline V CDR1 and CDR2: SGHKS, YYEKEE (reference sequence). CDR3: CASSLGGAAYDEQFF. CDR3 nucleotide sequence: TGTGCCAGCAGCTTGGGGGGGGCCGCTTACGATGAGCAGTTCTTC.

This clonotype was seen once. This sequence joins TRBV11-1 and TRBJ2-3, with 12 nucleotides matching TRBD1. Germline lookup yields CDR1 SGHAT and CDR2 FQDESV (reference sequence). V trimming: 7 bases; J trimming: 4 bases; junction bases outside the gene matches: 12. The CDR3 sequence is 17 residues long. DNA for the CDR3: TGTGCCAGCAAGGAGTCCTGGGGACAGGGGGCTTCAGATACGCAGTATTTT. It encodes CASKESWGQGASDTQYF.

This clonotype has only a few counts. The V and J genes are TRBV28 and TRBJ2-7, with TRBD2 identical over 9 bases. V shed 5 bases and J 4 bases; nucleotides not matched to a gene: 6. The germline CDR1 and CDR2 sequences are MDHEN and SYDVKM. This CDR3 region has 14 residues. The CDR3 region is CASSPAGGFYEQYF. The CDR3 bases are TGTGCCAGCAGTCCAGCGGGGGGTTTTTACGAGCAGTACTTC.

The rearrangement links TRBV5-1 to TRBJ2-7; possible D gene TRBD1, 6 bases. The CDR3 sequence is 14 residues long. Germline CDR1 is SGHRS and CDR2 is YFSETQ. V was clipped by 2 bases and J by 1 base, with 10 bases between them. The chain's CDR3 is CASSFADSSYEQYF. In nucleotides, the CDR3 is TGCGCCAGCAGCTTTGCGGACAGTTCCTACGAGCAGTACTTC.

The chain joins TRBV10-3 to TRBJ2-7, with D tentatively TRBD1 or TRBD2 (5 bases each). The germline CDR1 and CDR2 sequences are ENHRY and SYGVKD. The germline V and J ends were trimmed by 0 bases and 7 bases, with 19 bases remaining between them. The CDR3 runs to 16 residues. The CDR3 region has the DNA TGTGCCATCAGTGAGTCGACTGGGGGTGATTTGGGGGAGCAGTACTTC. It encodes CAISESTGGDLGEQYF.

The CDR3 DNA is TGTGCCAGCAGCTTAGATCGGGGTCCTCCTAACTATGGCTACACCTTC. This codes for CASSLDRGPPNYGYTF. The chain uses TRBV7-9 and TRBJ1-2; no firm D call. Germline V CDR1 and CDR2: SEHNR, FQNEAQ (reference sequence). Trimming took 1 base from V and 0 from J, leaving 12 bases between them. CDR3 length: 16 amino acids.

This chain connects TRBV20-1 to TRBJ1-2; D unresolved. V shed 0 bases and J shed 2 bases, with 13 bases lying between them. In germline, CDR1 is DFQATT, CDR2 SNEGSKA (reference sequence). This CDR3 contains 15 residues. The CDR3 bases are TGCAGTGCTAGAGATTCGAGAGGGATGAACTATGGCTACACCTTC. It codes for CSARDSRGMNYGYTF.

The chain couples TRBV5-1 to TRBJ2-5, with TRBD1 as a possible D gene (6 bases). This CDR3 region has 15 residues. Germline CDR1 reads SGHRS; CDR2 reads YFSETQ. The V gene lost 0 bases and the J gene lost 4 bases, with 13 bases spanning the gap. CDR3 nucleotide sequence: TGCGCCAGCAGCTTGGGGACAGCCCCTTTAGAGACCCAGTACTTC. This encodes CASSLGTAPLETQYF.

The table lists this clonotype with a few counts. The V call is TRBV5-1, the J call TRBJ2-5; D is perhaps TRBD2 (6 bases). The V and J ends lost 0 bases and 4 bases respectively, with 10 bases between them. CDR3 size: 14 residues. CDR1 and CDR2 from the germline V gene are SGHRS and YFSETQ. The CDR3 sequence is CASSLVVSGETQYF. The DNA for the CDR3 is TGCGCCAGCAGCTTGGTAGTTAGCGGAGAGACCCAGTACTTC.

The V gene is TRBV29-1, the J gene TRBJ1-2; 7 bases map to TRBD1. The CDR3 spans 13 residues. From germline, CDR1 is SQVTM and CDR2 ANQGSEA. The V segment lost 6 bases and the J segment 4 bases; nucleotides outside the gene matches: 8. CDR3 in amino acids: CSVSQGEVYGYTF. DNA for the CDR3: TGCAGCGTCTCTCAGGGGGAGGTCTATGGCTACACCTTC.

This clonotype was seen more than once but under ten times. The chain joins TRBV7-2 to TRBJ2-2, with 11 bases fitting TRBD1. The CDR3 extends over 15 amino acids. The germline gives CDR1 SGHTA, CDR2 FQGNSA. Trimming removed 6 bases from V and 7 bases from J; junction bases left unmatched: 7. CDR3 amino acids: CASRIGQGASGELFF. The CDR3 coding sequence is TGTGCCAGCAGGATCGGACAGGGGGCTAGCGGGGAGCTGTTTTTT.

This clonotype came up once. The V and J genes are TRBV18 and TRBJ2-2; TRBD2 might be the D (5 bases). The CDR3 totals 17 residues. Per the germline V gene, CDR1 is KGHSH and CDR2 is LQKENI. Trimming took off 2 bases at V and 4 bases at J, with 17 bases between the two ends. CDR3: CASSPFSDTRGTGELFF. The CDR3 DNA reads TGTGCCAGCTCACCATTTTCCGACACCCGGGGCACCGGGGAGCTGTTTTTT.

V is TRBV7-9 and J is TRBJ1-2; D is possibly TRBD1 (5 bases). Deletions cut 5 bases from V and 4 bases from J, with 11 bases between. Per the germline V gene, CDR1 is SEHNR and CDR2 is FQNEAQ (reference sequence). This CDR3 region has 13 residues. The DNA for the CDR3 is TGTGCCAGCAGCCCGGACAATACCTATGGCTACACCTTC. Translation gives CASSPDNTYGYTF. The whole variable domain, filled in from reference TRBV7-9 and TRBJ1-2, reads DTGVSQNPRHKITKRGQNVTFRCDPISEHNRLYWYRQTLGQGPEFLTYFQNEAQLEKSRLLSDRFSAERPKGSFSTLEIQRTEQGDSAMYLCASSPDNTYGYTFGSGTRLTVV.

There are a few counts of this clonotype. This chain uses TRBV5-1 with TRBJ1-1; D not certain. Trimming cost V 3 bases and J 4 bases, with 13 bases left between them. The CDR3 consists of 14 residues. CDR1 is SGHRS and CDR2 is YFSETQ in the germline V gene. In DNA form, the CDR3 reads TGCGCCAGCAGCTGGGATGGGGTGAGCACTGAAGCTTTCTTT. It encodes CASSWDGVSTEAFF.